The clone carrying this T cell receptor (beta chain) was counted at least ten times. The data are from a study of regulatory T cells in long-lasting Graves disease. The CDR3 is made up of 15 amino acids. The V gene's germline CDR1 is SGHRS and CDR2 YFSETQ. The ends were cut back, 0 bases at V and 2 bases at J, with 12 bases in the middle. Time point described: newly diagnosed GD, antithyroid drugs for less than 3 months. There was RNA extracted from PBMCs, and the TCR library was made from it. Construction of TCR beta libraries relied on iRepertoire HTBI primers and on Arm-PCR targeting CDR3 regions. TCRdb used MiXCR to reprocess the multiplex PCR reads, holding one entry per CDR3 protein. The table lists 350,000 to 450,000 distinct CDR3 sequences, approximately 10% of them singletons. In addition, the sample was reused for a study of T cells in Graves' hyperthyroidism and ophthalmopathy. That report adds: HTBI primers were used for first-round RT-PCR of the TCR CDR3. Within blood appeared most thyroid clonotypes that had expanded above 0.001.

The TCR sequence derives from a woman aged 18-30 years with Graves disease. V and J are TRBV5-1 and TRBJ2-7; D ambiguous. The specimen was peripheral blood mononuclear cells (PBMCs), collected at new diagnosis, from a patient treated with antithyroid drugs. The CDR3 DNA follows: TGCGCCAGCAGCTTGGATCTATTCCAAACCTACGAGCAGTACTTC. Translated: CASSLDLFQTYEQYF.